These 29 T cell receptor beta chains share one sample of origin, sequenced in a study of blood T cell repertoires in COVID-19. Only in-frame clones appear in the TCRdb table, and some are missing; sequencing was by immunoSEQ multiplex PCR. The top ten hold roughly 8.5% of the sample, which has 12,000 to 15,000 clones, around 88% seen once. The sequenced sample was peripheral blood. These receptors all come from a human donor in a cohort sampled during active COVID-19.

This sequence joins TRBV18 and TRBJ2-2; D is undetermined. The germline V and J ends were trimmed by 2 bases and 0 bases, with 10 bases remaining between them. This CDR3 spans 16 amino acids. The germline V gene has CDR1 KGHSH and CDR2 LQKENI. The CDR3 DNA sequence: TGTGCCAGCTCACCAATTGTCACAGCGAACACCGGGGAGCTGTTTTTT. Amino acid sequence: CASSPIVTANTGELFF. Filled out from reference TRBV18 and TRBJ2-2, the complete variable domain reads NAGVMQNPRHLVRRRGQEARLRCSPMKGHSHVYWYRQLPEEGLKFMVYLQKENIIDESGMPKERFSAEFPKEGPSILRIQQVVRGDSAAYFCASSPIVTANTGELFFGEGSRLTVL.

This clone was recorded only once. The rearrangement joins TRBV7-3 to TRBJ1-1; a possible D gene is TRBD1 (6 bases). From germline, CDR1 is SGHTA and CDR2 FQGTGA. The CDR3 is 13 amino acids. Trimming took off 5 bases at V and 1 base at J, with 8 bases between the two ends. CDR3 in amino acids: CASSRQENTEAFF. Here the CDR3 DNA reads TGTGCCAGCAGCCGACAGGAGAACACTGAAGCTTTCTTT.

The V call is TRBV2, the J call TRBJ1-3; TRBD1 might be the D (5 bases). Germline V gene data show CDR1 as SNHLY and CDR2 as FYNNEI. The CDR3 totals 15 residues. V gave up 6 bases and J gave up 2 bases, with 14 bases separating them. CDR3 in DNA: TGTGCCAGCAGCCCCGGGACTACCCCTGGAAACACCATATATTTT. This translates into CASSPGTTPGNTIYF.

J is TRBJ2-3 and V is TRBV3-1 (or the pseudogene TRBV3-2), with TRBD2 identical over 9 bases. This CDR3 comprises 17 residues. The J segment lost 2 bases and the V segment lost 0 bases, leaving 6 bases of the junction unmatched. CDR1 is LGHDT, CDR2 YNNKEL, per germline (reference sequence). CDR3 sequence (DNA): TGTGCCAGCAGCCAAGAAGGGCGGGAGGGATACACAGATACGCAGTATTTT. Protein: CASSQEGREGYTDTQYF.

This chain uses TRBV13 with TRBJ1-1, with D perhaps matching TRBD1 (6 bases). The CDR3 runs to 17 residues. V dropped 2 bases and J dropped 0 bases, with 16 bases sitting between them. Looked up from germline, CDR1 is PRHDT and CDR2 is FYEKMQ (reference sequence). The CDR3 here is CASSLIEWGPMNTEAFF. In DNA form, the CDR3 reads TGTGCCAGCAGCTTAATAGAGTGGGGGCCCATGAACACTGAAGCTTTCTTT.

About this clone itself: The sample contains more than one DNA sequence encoding this CDR3. The chain employs TRBV5-4 and TRBJ2-3; 7 bases align to TRBD2. CDR3 length: 16 amino acids. Trimming removed 0 bases from V and 3 bases from J; junction bases left unmatched: 7. The germline V gene encodes CDR1 SGHNT and CDR2 YYREEE (reference sequence). The CDR3 reads CASSLGRGRDTDTQYF. The CDR3 region has the DNA TGTGCCAGCAGCTTGGGACGCGGGAGAGATACAGATACGCAGTATTTT.

V gene TRBV2 combines with J gene TRBJ2-1; the D gene is possibly TRBD1 (7 bases). This CDR3 has 14 residues. V shed 8 bases and J shed 6 bases, with 17 bases lying between them. CDR1 is SNHLY, CDR2 FYNNEI, per germline. For the CDR3, the DNA is TGTGCCAGCGGGCGGGACAGCGCTTCCAATGAGCAGTTCTTC. Its protein is CASGRDSASNEQFF.

The V gene is TRBV2, the J gene TRBJ2-1; TRBD2 is a possible D gene (5 bases). The CDR3 covers 14 residues. Germline V CDR1 and CDR2: SNHLY, FYNNEI. V was pared by 5 bases and J by 5 bases, with 13 bases between. As DNA, the CDR3 is TGTGCCAGCAGTACCGGGAACCACAACAATGAGCAGTTCTTC. Translated: CASSTGNHNNEQFF.

The chain recombines TRBV6-6 with TRBJ2-6, with 7 bases aligning to TRBD1. Germline-derived CDR1 and CDR2 are MNHNY and SVGAGI (reference sequence). The CDR3 covers 17 residues. The J segment lost 1 base and the V segment lost 5 bases, leaving 8 bases of the junction unmatched. CDR3 in amino acids: CASSPRDRWSGANVLTF. In DNA form, the CDR3 reads TGTGCCAGCAGTCCACGGGACAGATGGTCTGGGGCCAACGTCCTGACTTTC.

The chain couples TRBV27 to TRBJ2-7; 8 positions match TRBD2. The germline gives CDR1 MNHEY, CDR2 SMNVEV (reference sequence). The V segment lost 6 bases and the J segment 3 bases; nucleotides outside the gene matches: 10. The CDR3 runs 15 residues. The CDR3 region is CASSPGVAGFYEQYF. The CDR3 bases are TGTGCCAGCAGCCCGGGGGTAGCGGGATTCTACGAGCAGTACTTC.

The chain couples TRBV4-1 to TRBJ2-2, with unresolved D. CDR1 and CDR2 (germline): MGHRA, YSYEKL. Trimming cost V 1 base and J 3 bases, with 9 bases left between them. The CDR3 is 15 amino acids. This CDR3 is CASSQVSSHTGELFF. The CDR3 DNA reads as TGCGCCAGCAGCCAAGTTTCCTCCCACACCGGGGAGCTGTTTTTT.

The rearrangement joins TRBV6-4 to TRBJ2-1; the D is unclear. Germline CDR1 MRHNA, CDR2 SNTAGT. The germline V and J ends were trimmed by 3 bases and 3 bases, with 12 bases remaining between them. The CDR3 is 15 residues long. The CDR3 DNA reads TGTGCCAGCAGTGAGAGTGAAGCGAGCTACAATGAGCAGTTCTTC. This sequence encodes CASSESEASYNEQFF.

The CDR3 DNA reads TGTGCCAGACCGCTACTAGCGGGAGGAGAGACCCAGTACTTC. Amino acids: CARPLLAGGETQYF. The chain combines TRBV5-3 with TRBJ2-5, with 12 bases that match TRBD2. TRBV5-3 is assigned to the ORF class and has an uncertain function. The V segment lost 7 bases and the J segment 4 bases; nucleotides outside the gene matches: 5. The CDR3 is 14 amino acids.

J is TRBJ2-2 and V is TRBV6-5, with D possibly TRBD1 on 6 matching bases. Per germline, CDR1 MNHEY and CDR2 SVGAGI. V was clipped by 6 bases and J by 4 bases, with 9 bases between them. This CDR3 has 13 amino acids. CDR3 nucleotide sequence: TGTGCCAGCAGAACGACAGGCACCGGGGAGCTGTTTTTT. Its protein is CASRTTGTGELFF.

This clone came up once. J is TRBJ2-3 and V is TRBV7-9, with unresolved D. This CDR3 comprises 14 residues. Germline CDR1 SEHNR, CDR2 FQNEAQ (reference sequence). Trimming cost V 2 bases and J 2 bases, with 8 bases left between them. CDR3 sequence (DNA): TGTGCCAGCAGCTTACGCGGAGACACAGATACGCAGTATTTT. It codes for CASSLRGDTDTQYF.

CDR3 in DNA: TGCGCCAGCAGCCAAGATCACGGCTACAATGAGCAGTTCTTC. Translated, it gives CASSQDHGYNEQFF. The chain uses TRBV4-1 and TRBJ2-1; D is unresolved. Trimming removed 0 bases from V and 3 bases from J, with 6 bases in between. The CDR3 extends over 14 amino acids. In germline, CDR1 is MGHRA, CDR2 YSYEKL.

The rearrangement uses TRBV28 and TRBJ2-5, with TRBD2 matching 7 bases. This CDR3 contains 15 residues. Unmatched junction bases numbered 10, after V lost 4 bases and J lost 5 bases. Germline CDR1 reads MDHEN; CDR2 reads SYDVKM. The CDR3 nucleotides read TGTGCCAGCAGTTCCCTCGGGGGAGGGCTTGAGACCCAGTACTTC. Amino acid sequence: CASSSLGGGLETQYF.

The chain employs TRBV6-4 and TRBJ1-6; possibly TRBD1 for D (6 bases). The CDR3 has 13 residues. Trimming left V 4 bases short and J 7 bases short, with 8 bases between. From germline, CDR1 is MRHNA and CDR2 SNTAGT. The CDR3 DNA is TGTGCCAGCAGTGCTACAGGGAATTCACCCCTCCACTTT. Amino acids: CASSATGNSPLHF.

The chain combines TRBV6-5 with TRBJ1-1; 7 positions match TRBD1. J gave up 6 bases and V 8 bases, and 6 bases lay outside the gene matches. Germline values: CDR1 MNHEY, CDR2 SVGAGI. This CDR3 is 12 amino acids long. The CDR3 region has the DNA TGTGCCAGCGGCAGGGGGGATTCTGAAGCTTTCTTT. It translates to CASGRGDSEAFF.

This clone was detected once. The chain recombines TRBV6-5 with TRBJ2-7; TRBD2 matches 8 bases. Germline V gene sequence: CDR1 MNHEY, CDR2 SVGAGI. The CDR3 contains 14 residues. The trim removed 6 bases at V and 5 bases at J, leaving 9 bases unmatched. The CDR3 region is CASRVAGSIDEQYF. The CDR3 DNA reads TGTGCCAGCAGGGTAGCGGGGAGTATCGACGAGCAGTACTTC.

This chain links TRBV6-2 or TRBV6-3 with TRBJ2-1, with D perhaps matching TRBD2 (5 bases). Germline assignment: CDR1 MNHEY and CDR2 SVGEGT. V lost 4 bases to trimming and J lost 11 bases, with 9 bases between them. The CDR3 is 11 amino acids. The CDR3 region is CASSSSPQQFF. The DNA for the CDR3 is TGTGCCAGCAGTTCTAGCCCCCAGCAGTTCTTC.

J is TRBJ1-1 and V is TRBV6-6; D not certain. V dropped 6 bases and J dropped 0 bases, with 14 bases sitting between them. This CDR3 is built from 15 residues. Germline V CDR1 and CDR2: MNHNY, SVGAGI (reference sequence). For the CDR3, the DNA is TGTGCCAGCAGCGACGGACTTAGGGTGAACACTGAAGCTTTCTTT. This gives the protein CASSDGLRVNTEAFF.

This chain uses TRBV11-3 with TRBJ2-2, with TRBD1 as a possible D gene (6 bases). V lost 4 bases and J 2 bases, leaving 14 bases between the germline ends. CDR1 and CDR2 from the germline V gene are SGHNT and YENEEA. The CDR3 spans 16 residues. This chain's CDR3 is CASSSQGGSNTGELFF. In nucleotides, the CDR3 is TGTGCCAGCAGCTCACAAGGGGGTAGCAACACCGGGGAGCTGTTTTTT.

The V call is TRBV6-5, the J call TRBJ2-7; 8 bases align to TRBD1. CDR1 is MNHEY and CDR2 is SVGAGI in the germline V gene. With V trimmed by 6 bases and J by 1 base, 8 bases remained unmatched. CDR3 length: 15 residues. The CDR3 region has the DNA TGTGCCAGCAGCCCGCGGGACAGGTATTCCTACGAGCAGTACTTC. Translating it yields CASSPRDRYSYEQYF.

V usage is TRBV24-1 and J usage is TRBJ1-4, with no clear D. Germline V CDR1 and CDR2: KGHDR, SFDVKD. The CDR3 runs 15 residues. V lost 4 bases, J lost 0 bases, and 8 bases lay in between. DNA for the CDR3: TGTGCCACCAGTGACCACACATCAACTAATGAAAAACTGTTTTTT. This codes for CATSDHTSTNEKLFF.

This clone has a single count. The V call is TRBV6-5, the J call TRBJ1-5, with D uncertain. The CDR3 runs to 15 residues. Trimming stripped 0 bases from V and 7 bases from J, with 13 bases between. CDR1 and CDR2 (germline): MNHEY, SVGAGI. The CDR3 coding sequence is TGTGCCAGCAGTTACTCGATAGGTTCGGGGCAGCCCCAGCATTTT. Its translation is CASSYSIGSGQPQHF.

CDR3 nucleotides: TGTGCCAGTGCCCATGGGACTTACAATGAGCAGTTCTTC. This sequence encodes CASAHGTYNEQFF. This chain links TRBV12-3 or TRBV12-4 with TRBJ2-1, with D possibly TRBD2 on 6 matching bases. V was trimmed by 9 bases and J by 4 bases, leaving 13 bases between them. This CDR3 is built from 13 residues.

This chain joins TRBV7-8 and TRBJ2-1; tentative D call: TRBD2 (6 bases). Trimming stripped 2 bases from V and 0 bases from J, with 11 bases between. The CDR3 has 16 amino acids. Germline V gene data show CDR1 as SGHVS and CDR2 as FQNEAQ. The CDR3 coding sequence is TGTGCCAGCAGCTTAACCCGGAGGGGCTCCTACAATGAGCAGTTCTTC. Its protein is CASSLTRRGSYNEQFF.

Remarks on this clone: This sample includes further DNA sequences coding for the same CDR3. The chain recombines TRBV18 with TRBJ2-1; 9 positions agree with TRBD1. J was trimmed by 4 bases and V by 3 bases; bases with no gene match: 4. CDR1 KGHSH and CDR2 LQKENI come from the germline V gene. CDR3 length: 15 residues. The CDR3 nucleotides read TGTGCCAGCTCACCGGGACAGGGATCGTACAATGAGCAGTTCTTC. This sequence encodes CASSPGQGSYNEQFF.